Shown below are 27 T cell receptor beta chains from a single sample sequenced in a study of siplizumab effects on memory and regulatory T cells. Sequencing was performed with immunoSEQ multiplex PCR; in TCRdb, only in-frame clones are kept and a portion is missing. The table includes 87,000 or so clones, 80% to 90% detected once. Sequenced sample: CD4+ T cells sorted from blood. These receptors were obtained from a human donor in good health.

CDR3 sequence (DNA): TGTGCCAGCAGCTTAGTGGGAGGCCCCCCTCTGCCCTACAATGAGCAGTTCTTC. This codes for CASSLVGGPPLPYNEQFF. The J gene is TRBJ2-1, the V gene TRBV7-2; tentative D call: TRBD2 (6 bases). This CDR3 spans 18 amino acids. The germline V gene encodes CDR1 SGHTA and CDR2 FQGNSA. Trimming removed 1 base from V and 2 bases from J, with 18 bases in between.

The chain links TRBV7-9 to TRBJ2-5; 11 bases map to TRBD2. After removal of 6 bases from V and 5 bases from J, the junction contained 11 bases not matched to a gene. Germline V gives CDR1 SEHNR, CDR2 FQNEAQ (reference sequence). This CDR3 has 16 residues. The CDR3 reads CASSDIAGGPLETQYF. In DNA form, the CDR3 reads TGTGCCAGCAGTGACATAGCGGGAGGGCCGTTGGAGACCCAGTACTTC.

The CDR3 reads CAITPGRENTEAFF. The DNA for the CDR3 is TGTGCCATCACTCCGGGACGGGAGAACACTGAAGCTTTCTTT. The chain couples TRBV10-3 to TRBJ1-1; tentatively, D is TRBD1 (5 bases). With 7 bases removed from V and 1 base from J, the gap between germline ends came to 13 bases. The CDR3 loop spans 14 amino acids. In germline, CDR1 is ENHRY, CDR2 SYGVKD.

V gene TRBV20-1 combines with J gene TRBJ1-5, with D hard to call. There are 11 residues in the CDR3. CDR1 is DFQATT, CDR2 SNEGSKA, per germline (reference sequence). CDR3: CRWGRVQPQHF. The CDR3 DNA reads TGCAGGTGGGGTCGCGTCCAGCCCCAGCATTTT.

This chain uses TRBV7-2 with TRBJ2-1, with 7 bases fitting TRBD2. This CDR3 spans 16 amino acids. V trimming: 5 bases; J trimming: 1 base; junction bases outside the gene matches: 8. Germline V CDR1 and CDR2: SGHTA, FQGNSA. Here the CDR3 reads CASSLGGRVSYNEQFF. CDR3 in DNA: TGTGCCAGCAGCCTCGGGGGGAGGGTGTCCTACAATGAGCAGTTCTTC.

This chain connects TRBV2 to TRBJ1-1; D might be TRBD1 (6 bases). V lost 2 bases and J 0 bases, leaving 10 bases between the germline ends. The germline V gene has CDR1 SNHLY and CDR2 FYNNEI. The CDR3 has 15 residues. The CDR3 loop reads CASSETGTLNTEAFF. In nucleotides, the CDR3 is TGTGCCAGCAGTGAAACGGGGACACTGAACACTGAAGCTTTCTTT.

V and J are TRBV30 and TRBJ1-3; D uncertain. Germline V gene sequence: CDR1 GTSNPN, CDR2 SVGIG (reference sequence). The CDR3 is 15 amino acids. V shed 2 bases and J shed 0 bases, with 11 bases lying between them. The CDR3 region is CAWSRTGNSGNTIYF. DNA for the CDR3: TGTGCCTGGAGTCGGACTGGAAACTCTGGAAACACCATATATTTT.

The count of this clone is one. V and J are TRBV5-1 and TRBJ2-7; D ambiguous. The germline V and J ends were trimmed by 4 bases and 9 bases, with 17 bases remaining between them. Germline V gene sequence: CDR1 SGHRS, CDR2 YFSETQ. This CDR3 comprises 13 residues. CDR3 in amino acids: CASSPGFHNGQYF. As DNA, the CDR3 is TGCGCCAGCAGCCCCGGGTTTCATAACGGGCAGTACTTC.

CDR3 sequence reads: CASSLGQEIGDTQYF. The CDR3 nucleotides read TGTGCCAGCAGCTTAGGACAGGAAATTGGAGATACGCAGTATTTT. This chain connects TRBV7-9 to TRBJ2-3, with a possible D match to TRBD1 (6 bases). Trimming removed 1 base from V and 5 bases from J, with 13 bases in between. The germline gives CDR1 SEHNR, CDR2 FQNEAQ (reference sequence). The CDR3 runs 15 residues.

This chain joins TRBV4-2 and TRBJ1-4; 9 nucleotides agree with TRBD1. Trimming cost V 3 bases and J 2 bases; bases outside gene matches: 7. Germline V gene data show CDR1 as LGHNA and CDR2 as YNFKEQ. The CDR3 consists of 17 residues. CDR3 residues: CASSQEQGAVTNEKLFF. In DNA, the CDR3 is TGTGCCAGCAGCCAGGAACAGGGGGCAGTTACTAATGAAAAACTGTTTTTT.

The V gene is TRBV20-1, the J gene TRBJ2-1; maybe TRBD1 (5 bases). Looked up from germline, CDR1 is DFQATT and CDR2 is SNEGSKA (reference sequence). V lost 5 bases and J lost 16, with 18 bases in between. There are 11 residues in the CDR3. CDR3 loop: CSAQSTTVFFF. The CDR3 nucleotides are TGCAGTGCTCAATCGACGACAGTATTCTTCTTC.

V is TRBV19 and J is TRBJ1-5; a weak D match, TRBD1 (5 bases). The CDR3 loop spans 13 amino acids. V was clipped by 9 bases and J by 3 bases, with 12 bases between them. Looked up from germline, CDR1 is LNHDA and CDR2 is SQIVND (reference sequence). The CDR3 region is CASALRANQPQHF. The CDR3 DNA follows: TGTGCCAGCGCTCTCAGGGCCAATCAGCCCCAGCATTTT.

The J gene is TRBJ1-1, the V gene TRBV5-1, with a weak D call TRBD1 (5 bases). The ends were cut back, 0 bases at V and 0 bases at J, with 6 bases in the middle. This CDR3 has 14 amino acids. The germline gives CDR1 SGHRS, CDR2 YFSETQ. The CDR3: CASSLEGMNTEAFF. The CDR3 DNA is TGCGCCAGCAGCTTGGAGGGGATGAACACTGAAGCTTTCTTT.

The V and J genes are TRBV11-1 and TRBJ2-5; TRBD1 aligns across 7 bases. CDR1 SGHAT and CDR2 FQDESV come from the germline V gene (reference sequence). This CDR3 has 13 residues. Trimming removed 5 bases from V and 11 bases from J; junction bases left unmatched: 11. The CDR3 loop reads CASSRGQAGEQYF. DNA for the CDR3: TGTGCCAGCAGCCGAGGACAGGCCGGGGAGCAGTACTTC. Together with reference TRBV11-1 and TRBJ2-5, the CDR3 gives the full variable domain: EAEVAQSPRYKITEKSQAVAFWCDPISGHATLYWYRQILGQGPELLVQFQDESVVDDSQLPKDRFSAERLKGVDSTLKIQPAELGDSAMYLCASSRGQAGEQYFGPGTRLLVL.

CDR3 DNA sequence: TGTGCCAGCTCACCAGATCCCGGGAATGGCTACACCTTC. Translating gives CASSPDPGNGYTF. This sequence joins TRBV18 and TRBJ1-2; no clear D gene. Germline values: CDR1 KGHSH, CDR2 LQKENI. This CDR3 region has 13 residues. V was clipped by 2 bases and J by 6 bases, with 10 bases between them. The whole variable domain, filled in from reference TRBV18 and TRBJ1-2, reads NAGVMQNPRHLVRRRGQEARLRCSPMKGHSHVYWYRQLPEEGLKFMVYLQKENIIDESGMPKERFSAEFPKEGPSILRIQQVVRGDSAAYFCASSPDPGNGYTFGSGTRLTVV.

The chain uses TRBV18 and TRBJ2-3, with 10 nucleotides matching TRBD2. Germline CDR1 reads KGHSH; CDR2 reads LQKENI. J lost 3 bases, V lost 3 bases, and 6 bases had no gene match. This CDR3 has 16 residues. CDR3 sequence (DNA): TGTGCCAGCTCACCGAATCTAGCGGGAGTTACAGATACGCAGTATTTT. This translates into CASSPNLAGVTDTQYF.

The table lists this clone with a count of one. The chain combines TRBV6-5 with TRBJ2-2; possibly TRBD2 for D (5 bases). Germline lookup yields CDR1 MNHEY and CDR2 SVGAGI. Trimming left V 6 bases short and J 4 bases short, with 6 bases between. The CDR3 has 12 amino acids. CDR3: CASREVTGELFF. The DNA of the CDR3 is TGTGCCAGCAGGGAGGTCACCGGGGAGCTGTTTTTT.

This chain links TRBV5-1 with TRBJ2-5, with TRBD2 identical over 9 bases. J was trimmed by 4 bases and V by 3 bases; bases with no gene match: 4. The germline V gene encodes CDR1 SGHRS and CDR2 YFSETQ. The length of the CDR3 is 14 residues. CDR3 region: CASSSGLAIETQYF. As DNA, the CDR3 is TGCGCCAGCAGCTCGGGACTAGCTATAGAGACCCAGTACTTC.

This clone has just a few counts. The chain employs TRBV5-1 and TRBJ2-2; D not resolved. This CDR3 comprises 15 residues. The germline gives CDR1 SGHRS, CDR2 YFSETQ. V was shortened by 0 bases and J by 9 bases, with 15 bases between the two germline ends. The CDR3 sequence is CASSLVTAGTRELFF. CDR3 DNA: TGCGCCAGCAGCTTGGTTACCGCAGGTACGAGGGAGCTGTTTTTT. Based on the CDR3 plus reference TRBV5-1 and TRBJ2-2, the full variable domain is KAGVTQTPRYLIKTRGQQVTLSCSPISGHRSVSWYQQTPGQGLQFLFEYFSETQRNKGNFPGRFSGRQFSNSRSEMNVSTLELGDSALYLCASSLVTAGTRELFFGEGSRLTVL.

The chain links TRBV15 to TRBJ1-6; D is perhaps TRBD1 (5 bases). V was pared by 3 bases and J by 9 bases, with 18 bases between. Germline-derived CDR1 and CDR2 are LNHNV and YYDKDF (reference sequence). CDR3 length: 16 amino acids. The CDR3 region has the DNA TGTGCCACCAGCAGGGACCGGGGCAGGGCTTCTTCACCCCTCCACTTT. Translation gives CATSRDRGRASSPLHF.

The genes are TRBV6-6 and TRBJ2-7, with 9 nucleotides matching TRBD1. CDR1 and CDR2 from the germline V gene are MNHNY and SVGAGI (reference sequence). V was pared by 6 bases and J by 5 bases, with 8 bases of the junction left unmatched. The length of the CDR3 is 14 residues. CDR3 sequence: CASRKGQGMHEQYF. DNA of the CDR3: TGTGCCAGCAGAAAAGGACAGGGGATGCACGAGCAGTACTTC.

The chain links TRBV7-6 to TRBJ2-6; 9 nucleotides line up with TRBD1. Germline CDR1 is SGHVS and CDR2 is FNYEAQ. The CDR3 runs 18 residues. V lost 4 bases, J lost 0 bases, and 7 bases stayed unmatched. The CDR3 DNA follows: TGTGCCAGCAGCTATCTGACAGGGGGGGGCTCTGGGGCCAACGTCCTGACTTTC. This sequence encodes CASSYLTGGGSGANVLTF. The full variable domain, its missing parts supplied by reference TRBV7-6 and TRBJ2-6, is GAGVSQSPRYKVTKRGQDVALRCDPISGHVSLYWYRQALGQGPEFLTYFNYEAQQDKSGLPNDRFSAERPEGSISTLTIQRTEQRDSAMYRCASSYLTGGGSGANVLTFGAGSRLTVL.

The CDR3 DNA reads TGTGCCAGCAGTGGGACCTATATGGCCAAAAACATTCAGTACTTC. Protein sequence: CASSGTYMAKNIQYF. This chain joins TRBV2 and TRBJ2-4, with D unclear. The V end was cut by 4 bases, the J end by 1 base, with 11 bases between. The CDR3 totals 15 residues. Germline values: CDR1 SNHLY, CDR2 FYNNEI.

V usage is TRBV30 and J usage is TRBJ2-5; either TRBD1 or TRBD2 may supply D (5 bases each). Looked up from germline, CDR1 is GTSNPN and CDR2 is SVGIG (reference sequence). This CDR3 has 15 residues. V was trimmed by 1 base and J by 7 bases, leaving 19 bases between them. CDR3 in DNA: TGTGCCTGGAGTGAAAGGGGACGGGGCCTGGGGACCCAGTACTTC. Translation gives CAWSERGRGLGTQYF.

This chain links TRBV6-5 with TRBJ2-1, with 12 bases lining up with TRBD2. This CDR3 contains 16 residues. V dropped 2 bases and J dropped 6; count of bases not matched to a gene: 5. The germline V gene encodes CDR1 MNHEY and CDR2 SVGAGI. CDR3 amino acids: CASSYGPTSGSNEQFF. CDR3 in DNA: TGTGCCAGCAGTTACGGTCCGACTAGCGGGAGCAATGAGCAGTTCTTC.

The CDR3 DNA is TGTGCCAGCAGGATAACAGGGGGAAGCACTGAAGCTTTCTTT. Its translation is CASRITGGSTEAFF. The chain uses TRBV7-9 and TRBJ1-1, with TRBD1 matching 8 bases. The CDR3 has 14 residues. Germline loops: CDR1 SEHNR, CDR2 FQNEAQ (reference sequence). Trimming cost V 6 bases and J 4 bases; bases outside gene matches: 7. The full variable domain, its missing parts supplied by reference TRBV7-9 and TRBJ1-1, is DTGVSQNPRHKITKRGQNVTFRCDPISEHNRLYWYRQTLGQGPEFLTYFQNEAQLEKSRLLSDRFSAERPKGSFSTLEIQRTEQGDSAMYLCASRITGGSTEAFFGQGTRLTVV.

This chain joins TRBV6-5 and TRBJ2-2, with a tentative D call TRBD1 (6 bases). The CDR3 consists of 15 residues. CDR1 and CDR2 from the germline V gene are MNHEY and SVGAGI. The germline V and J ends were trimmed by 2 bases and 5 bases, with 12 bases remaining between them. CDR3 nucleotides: TGTGCCAGCAGTTACCAGCTGGGGGCAACCGGGGAGCTGTTTTTT. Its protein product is CASSYQLGATGELFF.